This TCR beta chain was recorded in a study of blood T cell repertoires in COVID-19. TCRdb's table, derived via immunoSEQ multiplex PCR, lists solely in-frame clones and lacks some. The profile shows some 200,000 clones, about nine tenths of them singletons. J gave up 6 bases and V 4 bases, and 5 bases lay outside the gene matches. CDR1 LNHDA and CDR2 SQIVND come from the germline V gene (reference sequence). CDR3 length equals 14 residues. The chain carries TRBV19 and TRBJ1-5; TRBD1 agrees at 8 bases. What was sequenced was PBMCs or T cells enriched from blood (not recorded which). The clonotype originates from a young woman who had recovered from COVID-19. CDR3 loop: CASSTGQGGQPQHF. CDR3 nucleotide sequence: TGTGCCAGTAGTACAGGACAGGGAGGTCAGCCCCAGCATTTT.